A single T cell receptor (beta chain) is shown here with its context. This sample is drawn from a study of CD8 T cells in Susac syndrome. The CDR3 contains 14 residues. V was pared by 1 base and J by 9 bases, with 13 bases between. Random hexamers served to reverse transcribe roughly 0.5 to 1 ug RNA. TCRdb reprocessed the immunoSEQ multiplex PCR reads with MiXCR, giving one entry per CDR3 protein. The table shows 150,000 to 200,000 distinct CDR3 sequences, with around 95% occurring only once. The TCR comes from a human donor with multiple sclerosis. The chain recombines TRBV12-3 or TRBV12-4 with TRBJ2-1, with D uncertain. The source material was CD4+ T cells from PBMCs. This CDR3 is CASSLVDLRREQFF. The DNA of the CDR3 is TGTGCCAGCAGTTTAGTTGACCTGCGGCGTGAGCAGTTCTTC.